The rows below give T cell receptor beta chains drawn from one sample of a study of blood T cell repertoires in COVID-19. The repertoire was sequenced with immunoSEQ multiplex PCR; TCRdb's copy has only in-frame clones and lacks some. The data hold roughly 170,000 clones, with approximately 87% observed a single time. Sequencing input: peripheral blood. Receptors were obtained from a woman in her 70s with COVID-19, enrolled during active disease. The CDR3 runs from the conserved cysteine through the conserved F or W. Fields, in order: D gene, V gene, clone size, J gene, CDR3 DNA, CDR3 protein. The D gene is left open where the match is weak. Size is stated for part of the rows, as once, few or many counts, or as a class when the clone is expanded.

d_gene: TRBD2; v_gene: TRBV30; abundance: .; j_gene: TRBJ2-5; CDR3nt: TGTGCCTGGAGCCACCCCCTAAGACTAGCGGGAGAGAAGACGGAAGAGGCCCAGTACTTC; CDR3aa: CAWSHPLRLAGEKTEEAQYF
d_gene: TRBD2; v_gene: TRBV11-2; abundance: .; j_gene: TRBJ2-3; CDR3nt: TGTGCCAGCAGAAGTAGCGGGAGCGTTACAGATACGCAGTATTTT; CDR3aa: CASRSSGSVTDTQYF
d_gene: .; v_gene: TRBV21-1; abundance: .; j_gene: TRBJ2-5; CDR3nt: TGTGCCAGCAGCAAAGTGGAGAGGGTCGGTGCGGCCCAGTACTTC; CDR3aa: CASSKVERVGAAQYF
d_gene: .; v_gene: TRBV5-1; abundance: once; j_gene: TRBJ1-1; CDR3nt: TGCGCCAGCAGCAAGGACAGAAACACTGAAGCTTTCTTT; CDR3aa: CASSKDRNTEAFF
d_gene: TRBD1; v_gene: TRBV27; abundance: few; j_gene: TRBJ1-5; CDR3nt: TGTGCCAGCAGTCCACAGGGGATGGGTCAGCCCCAGCATTTT; CDR3aa: CASSPQGMGQPQHF
d_gene: .; v_gene: TRBV3-1/TRBV3-2; abundance: .; j_gene: TRBJ1-1; CDR3nt: TGTGCCAGCAGCCAAGGAGGGGGGGACACTGAAGCTTTCTTT; CDR3aa: CASSQGGGDTEAFF
d_gene: .; v_gene: TRBV7-9; abundance: once; j_gene: TRBJ2-7; CDR3nt: TGTGCCAGCAGCTTATTACTTTTCTACGAGCAGTACTTC; CDR3aa: CASSLLLFYEQYF
d_gene: .; v_gene: TRBV7-9; abundance: .; j_gene: TRBJ2-2; CDR3nt: TGTGCCAGCAGGAAAGGGCAGGGCGACACCGGGGAGCTGTTTTTT; CDR3aa: CASRKGQGDTGELFF
d_gene: .; v_gene: TRBV7-2; abundance: once; j_gene: TRBJ2-7; CDR3nt: TGTGCCAGCAGCAAAGACAGCTACGAGCAGTACTTC; CDR3aa: CASSKDSYEQYF
d_gene: .; v_gene: TRBV30; abundance: few; j_gene: TRBJ2-7; CDR3nt: TGTGCCTGGAGTGTACTGGGCCGATACGAGCAGTACTTC; CDR3aa: CAWSVLGRYEQYF
d_gene: TRBD2; v_gene: TRBV7-9; abundance: .; j_gene: TRBJ2-2; CDR3nt: TGTGCCAGCAGCTGGGGACTAGCGGGAGTTAGCACCGGGGAGCTGTTTTTT; CDR3aa: CASSWGLAGVSTGELFF
d_gene: .; v_gene: TRBV28; abundance: .; j_gene: TRBJ2-7; CDR3nt: TGTGCCAGCAGTTTTCGAAAAGGGACTCTAACCTACGAGCAGTACTTC; CDR3aa: CASSFRKGTLTYEQYF
d_gene: .; v_gene: TRBV7-9; abundance: .; j_gene: TRBJ2-1; CDR3nt: TGTGCCAGCAGCTTAAGGGCGGGGCTTTACAATGAGCAGTTCTTC; CDR3aa: CASSLRAGLYNEQFF
d_gene: TRBD1; v_gene: TRBV6-6; abundance: .; j_gene: TRBJ1-5; CDR3nt: TGTGCCAGCAATTACCCCAGGGGGCTGAATCAGCCCCAGCATTTT; CDR3aa: CASNYPRGLNQPQHF
d_gene: TRBD2; v_gene: TRBV15; abundance: .; j_gene: TRBJ2-1; CDR3nt: TGTGCCACCAGCAGAGATCGGGGGGGTGAGCAGTTCTTC; CDR3aa: CATSRDRGGEQFF
d_gene: TRBD1; v_gene: TRBV5-5; abundance: .; j_gene: TRBJ2-7; CDR3nt: TGTGCCAGCAGCTTGGGGGACAGGCAGTACTTC; CDR3aa: CASSLGDRQYF
d_gene: TRBD2; v_gene: TRBV11-2; abundance: .; j_gene: TRBJ2-1; CDR3nt: TGTGCCAGCAGCTTAAGACTAGCGGATTACAATGAGCAGTTCTTC; CDR3aa: CASSLRLADYNEQFF
d_gene: .; v_gene: TRBV5-1; abundance: .; j_gene: TRBJ1-2; CDR3nt: TGCGCCAGCAGCGTGACAGGTCGAATCTATGGCTACACCTTC; CDR3aa: CASSVTGRIYGYTF
d_gene: TRBD2; v_gene: TRBV6-2/TRBV6-3; abundance: .; j_gene: TRBJ2-1; CDR3nt: TGTGCCAGCAGTTACTCGGGGGACTACCGGTCCCCCACAAACAATGAGCAGTTCTTC; CDR3aa: CASSYSGDYRSPTNNEQFF
d_gene: .; v_gene: TRBV29-1; abundance: .; j_gene: TRBJ2-2; CDR3nt: TGCAGCGCCCTTAGGGGTGCGAACACCGGGGAGCTGTTTTTT; CDR3aa: CSALRGANTGELFF
d_gene: TRBD2; v_gene: TRBV4-2; abundance: .; j_gene: TRBJ2-2; CDR3nt: TGTGCCAGCAGCCAAGACCAACTAGCGGGTTCGAACACCGGGGAGCTGTTTTTT; CDR3aa: CASSQDQLAGSNTGELFF
d_gene: .; v_gene: TRBV5-6; abundance: .; j_gene: TRBJ1-3; CDR3nt: TGTGCCAGCAGCTTGGCCCCGGGGGTTTGGGGAAACACCATATATTTT; CDR3aa: CASSLAPGVWGNTIYF
d_gene: TRBD1; v_gene: TRBV6-2/TRBV6-3; abundance: .; j_gene: TRBJ1-5; CDR3nt: TGTGCCAGCAGTTACTCTGGGACAGGGGGTAATCAGCCCCAGCATTTT; CDR3aa: CASSYSGTGGNQPQHF
d_gene: TRBD1; v_gene: TRBV6-5; abundance: .; j_gene: TRBJ1-2; CDR3nt: TGTGCCAGCAGCCGGGGACAGAGCTATGGCTACACCTTC; CDR3aa: CASSRGQSYGYTF
d_gene: .; v_gene: TRBV3-1/TRBV3-2; abundance: .; j_gene: TRBJ2-7; CDR3nt: TGTGCCAGCAGCCAAGAATACCCCAGCGGTTATAGCTCCTACGAGCAGTACTTC; CDR3aa: CASSQEYPSGYSSYEQYF
d_gene: TRBD1; v_gene: TRBV4-2; abundance: .; j_gene: TRBJ2-7; CDR3nt: TGTGCCAGCAGCCGCGACAGGGGTACCTACGAGCAGTACTTC; CDR3aa: CASSRDRGTYEQYF
d_gene: .; v_gene: TRBV21-1; abundance: .; j_gene: TRBJ1-5; CDR3nt: TGTGCCAGCGGCAGGCATTGCAATCAGCCCCAGCATTTT; CDR3aa: CASGRHCNQPQHF
d_gene: TRBD1; v_gene: TRBV5-1; abundance: .; j_gene: TRBJ1-2; CDR3nt: TGCGCCAGCAGCTTGTCCGAGGGGGCTCTCAACTATGGCTACACCTTC; CDR3aa: CASSLSEGALNYGYTF
d_gene: .; v_gene: TRBV28; abundance: .; j_gene: TRBJ1-5; CDR3nt: TGTGCCAGCAGCTCTATTCGGGTGGCGGGCAATCAGCCCCAGCATTTT; CDR3aa: CASSSIRVAGNQPQHF
d_gene: .; v_gene: TRBV19; abundance: .; j_gene: TRBJ1-5; CDR3nt: TGTGCCAGTAAAGCAAGGGTGGAGGAGCCCCAGCATTTT; CDR3aa: CASKARVEEPQHF
d_gene: TRBD1; v_gene: TRBV5-1; abundance: .; j_gene: TRBJ2-7; CDR3nt: TGCGCCAGCAGCTCGGGTTCGGGACAGGGTCCCTACGAGCAGTACTTC; CDR3aa: CASSSGSGQGPYEQYF
d_gene: .; v_gene: TRBV7-2; abundance: .; j_gene: TRBJ1-1; CDR3nt: TGTGCCAGCAGCTTACCAGGGAAGACAACTTTCTTT; CDR3aa: CASSLPGKTTFF
d_gene: .; v_gene: TRBV27; abundance: .; j_gene: TRBJ1-5; CDR3nt: TGTGCCAGCAGTCCGGCAGGGTGGAAGCCCCAGCATTTT; CDR3aa: CASSPAGWKPQHF
d_gene: .; v_gene: TRBV4-1; abundance: .; j_gene: TRBJ2-4; CDR3nt: TGCGCCAGCAGCCAGGCTCATCGTAGGGGGACCAAAAACATTCAGTACTTC; CDR3aa: CASSQAHRRGTKNIQYF
d_gene: .; v_gene: TRBV5-1; abundance: .; j_gene: TRBJ1-6; CDR3nt: TGCGCCAGCAGCCCGGACTTTAATTCACCCCTCCACTTT; CDR3aa: CASSPDFNSPLHF
d_gene: .; v_gene: TRBV15; abundance: .; j_gene: TRBJ1-2; CDR3nt: TGTGCCACCAGCGGACAGAGGAACTATGGCTACACCTTC; CDR3aa: CATSGQRNYGYTF
d_gene: .; v_gene: TRBV19; abundance: .; j_gene: TRBJ1-2; CDR3nt: TGTGCCAGTAGTATTGGGGCTTCAGCAAGGCAACCTAAAGGGATCTATGGCTACACCTTC; CDR3aa: CASSIGASARQPKGIYGYTF
d_gene: TRBD1; v_gene: TRBV2; abundance: .; j_gene: TRBJ1-1; CDR3nt: TGTGCCAGTACGCCGGACAGGGAGGGCACTGAAGCTTTCTTT; CDR3aa: CASTPDREGTEAFF
d_gene: TRBD1; v_gene: TRBV5-1; abundance: .; j_gene: TRBJ1-5; CDR3nt: TGCGCCAGCAGCTACTCAGGGGGGAGCAATCAGCCCCAGCATTTT; CDR3aa: CASSYSGGSNQPQHF
d_gene: .; v_gene: TRBV7-2; abundance: .; j_gene: TRBJ2-7; CDR3nt: TGTGCCAGCAGCTTTTTGTCTAGCGAATCCTACGAGCAGTACTTC; CDR3aa: CASSFLSSESYEQYF
d_gene: .; v_gene: TRBV28; abundance: .; j_gene: TRBJ2-7; CDR3nt: TGTGCCAGCAGTGGGACACCCCACTACGAGCAGTACTTC; CDR3aa: CASSGTPHYEQYF
d_gene: TRBD2; v_gene: TRBV10-3; abundance: .; j_gene: TRBJ2-1; CDR3nt: TGTGCCATCAGAGGAGCGGGAGGGCCAGGAAATGAGCAGTTCTTC; CDR3aa: CAIRGAGGPGNEQFF
d_gene: .; v_gene: TRBV28; abundance: .; j_gene: TRBJ2-7; CDR3nt: TGTGCCACCAAGTCCAGCGCCCACTCTGGCGAGCAGTACTTC; CDR3aa: CATKSSAHSGEQYF
d_gene: TRBD1; v_gene: TRBV5-1; abundance: .; j_gene: TRBJ1-3; CDR3nt: TGCGCCAGCAGCTTGGATGGACAGGGACGAAACACCATATATTTT; CDR3aa: CASSLDGQGRNTIYF
d_gene: TRBD1; v_gene: TRBV19; abundance: once; j_gene: TRBJ1-5; CDR3nt: TGTGCCAGTGGGCAGGGGGAGATAGGACAGCCCCAGCATTTT; CDR3aa: CASGQGEIGQPQHF
d_gene: .; v_gene: TRBV7-2; abundance: .; j_gene: TRBJ2-7; CDR3nt: TGTGCCAGCAGCTGGCGGGACAGCTACGAGCAGTACTTC; CDR3aa: CASSWRDSYEQYF
d_gene: TRBD1; v_gene: TRBV11-2; abundance: .; j_gene: TRBJ1-6; CDR3nt: TGTGCCAGCAGCTCATGGGACAGGGATAATTCACCCCTCCACTTT; CDR3aa: CASSSWDRDNSPLHF
d_gene: .; v_gene: TRBV13; abundance: .; j_gene: TRBJ1-2; CDR3nt: TGTGCCAGCAGCGAGGCCTTGGCAGGGTATAACTATGGCTACACCTTC; CDR3aa: CASSEALAGYNYGYTF